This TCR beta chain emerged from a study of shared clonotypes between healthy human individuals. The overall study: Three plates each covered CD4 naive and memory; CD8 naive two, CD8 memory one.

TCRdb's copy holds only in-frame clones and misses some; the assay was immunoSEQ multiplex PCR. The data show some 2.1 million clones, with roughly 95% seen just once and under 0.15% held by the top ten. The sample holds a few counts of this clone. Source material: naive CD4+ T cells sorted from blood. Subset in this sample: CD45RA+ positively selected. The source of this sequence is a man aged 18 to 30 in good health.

Here the CDR3 reads CATSRSPVNSPLHF. CDR3 sequence (DNA): TGTGCCACCAGCAGATCTCCCGTGAATTCACCCCTCCACTTT. The chain carries TRBV15 and TRBJ1-6, with D unresolved. Germline V gives CDR1 LNHNV, CDR2 YYDKDF (reference sequence). The CDR3 spans 14 residues. Trimming removed 2 bases from V and 7 bases from J, with 9 bases in between.